Below, 3 T cell receptor beta chains from the same sample are listed, as sequenced in a study of OX40 agonist ivuxolimab in advanced cancers. TCRdb's copy holds only in-frame clones and misses some; the assay was immunoSEQ multiplex PCR. Here the sample spans around 66,000 clones, around 84% being singletons. Sequenced here: CD4+ or CD8+ T cells sorted from blood, sampled in a trial of the OX40 agonist ivuxolimab. Receptors were obtained from an adult with an advanced solid tumor such as melanoma, head and neck, liver or kidney cancer.

The chain carries TRBV6-1 and TRBJ2-1; 9 bases map to TRBD1. V shed 2 bases, J shed 6 bases, and the junction held 5 bases outside the gene matches. The germline V gene has CDR1 MNHNS and CDR2 SASEGT. The CDR3 sequence is 15 residues long. The CDR3 DNA reads TGTGCCAGCAGTGAAACCCCGGGACAGGGCAATGAGCAGTTCTTC. It codes for CASSETPGQGNEQFF.

CDR3: CASSTTVRGGEAFF. For the CDR3, the DNA is TGTGCCAGCTCAACGACAGTTAGAGGAGGTGAAGCTTTCTTT. V is TRBV18 and J is TRBJ1-1; TRBD1 might be the D (5 bases). CDR1 and CDR2 (germline): KGHSH, LQKENI. This CDR3 is 14 amino acids long. V shed 5 bases and J shed 7 bases, with 17 bases lying between them.

The rearrangement joins TRBV28 to TRBJ1-2; no reliable D call. This CDR3 is built from 12 residues. The germline V gene has CDR1 MDHEN and CDR2 SYDVKM. V was trimmed by 10 bases and J by 8 bases, leaving 17 bases between them. The CDR3 loop is CATKDPDGGYTF. CDR3 coding DNA: TGTGCCACCAAGGACCCGGATGGCGGCTACACCTTC.